This T cell receptor (beta chain) derives from a study of T cell responses to AZD1222 COVID-19 vaccine. General study points: White British ancestry dominated among donors, who included more females, and clonal diversity was possibly underestimated.

Clones were sequenced by immunoSEQ multiplex PCR, and TCRdb holds only the in-frame ones, with some missing. The data contain under 150,000 clones, about 90% of them singletons. Of note for this clone: Its matching antigen is unknown.

The CDR3 consists of 15 residues. CDR1 is KGHDR and CDR2 is SFDVKD in the germline V gene. After removal of 3 bases from V and 2 bases from J, the junction contained 4 bases not matched to a gene. Both about-4-week and about-12-week second-dose recipients were combined. The clonotype originates from an adult who received the AZD1222 COVID-19 vaccine. The sequencing here drew on peripheral blood, taken 28 days after the second AZD1222 dose. The chain couples TRBV24-1 to TRBJ1-2; 8 bases match TRBD1. DNA for the CDR3: TGTGCCACCAGTGATCCCGGACAGGGAAACTATGGCTACACCTTC. Its protein is CATSDPGQGNYGYTF.